The 27 T cell receptor beta chains given below trace back to one sample, sequenced in a study of blood T cell repertoires in COVID-19. This table comes from immunoSEQ multiplex PCR, and its TCRdb copy is limited to in-frame clones, with some not included. The repertoire holds about 430,000 clones, with approximately 90% as singletons. The sample was PBMCs or T cells enriched from blood (not recorded which). The receptors derive from a man aged 30 to 39 who had recovered from COVID-19.

V is TRBV5-1 and J is TRBJ2-5; TRBD1 matches 8 bases. From germline, CDR1 is SGHRS and CDR2 YFSETQ. The CDR3 is 17 residues long. With 4 bases clipped from V and 2 bases from J, the junction kept 13 bases outside the gene matches. This CDR3 reads CASSLNRGWALQETQYF. In DNA, the CDR3 is TGCGCCAGCAGCCTAAACAGGGGGTGGGCCTTACAAGAGACCCAGTACTTC.

The V and J genes are TRBV5-1 and TRBJ1-1; D is undetermined. CDR1 is SGHRS, CDR2 YFSETQ, per germline. The CDR3 length is 14 residues. V lost 0 bases, J lost 1 base, and 7 bases lay in between. This CDR3 is CASSLVLANTEAFF. CDR3 nucleotides: TGCGCCAGCAGCTTGGTTTTGGCGAACACTGAAGCTTTCTTT.

The rearrangement uses TRBV5-1 and TRBJ2-1; TRBD2 matches 9 bases. CDR1 is SGHRS, CDR2 YFSETQ, per germline. The CDR3 covers 15 residues. Trimming removed 4 bases from V and 3 bases from J; junction bases left unmatched: 5. CDR3 nucleotides: TGCGCCAGCAGCCCTAGCGGGAACGACTACAATGAGCAGTTCTTC. This encodes CASSPSGNDYNEQFF. The variable domain in full, completed from reference TRBV5-1 and TRBJ2-1, reads KAGVTQTPRYLIKTRGQQVTLSCSPISGHRSVSWYQQTPGQGLQFLFEYFSETQRNKGNFPGRFSGRQFSNSRSEMNVSTLELGDSALYLCASSPSGNDYNEQFFGPGTRLTVL.

This clone was picked up one time. The V call is TRBV19, the J call TRBJ2-7; 11 bases are shared with TRBD2. The CDR3 covers 15 residues. Germline CDR1 and CDR2: LNHDA and SQIVND (reference sequence). J gave up 1 base and V 5 bases, and 4 bases lay outside the gene matches. CDR3 coding DNA: TGTGCCAGTAGTGATCTAGCGGGAGGATCCTACGAGCAGTACTTC. Residues: CASSDLAGGSYEQYF. Filled out from reference TRBV19 and TRBJ2-7, the complete variable domain reads DGGITQSPKYLFRKEGQNVTLSCEQNLNHDAMYWYRQDPGQGLRLIYYSQIVNDFQKGDIAEGYSVSREKKESFPLTVTSAQKNPTAFYLCASSDLAGGSYEQYFGPGTRLTVT.

V usage is TRBV6-5 and J usage is TRBJ2-2, with a tentative D call TRBD2 (5 bases). Trimming shortened V by 7 bases and J by 7 bases, and 16 bases separated the two germline ends. Per the germline V gene, CDR1 is MNHEY and CDR2 is SVGAGI. The CDR3 has 14 residues. In DNA form, the CDR3 reads TGTGCCAGCAAGGGAACTTTTGAGGGCGGGGAGCTGTTTTTT. It is translated as CASKGTFEGGELFF.

The V gene is TRBV5-1, the J gene TRBJ2-1; 8 bases fit TRBD2. Germline values: CDR1 SGHRS, CDR2 YFSETQ. The CDR3 is made up of 15 amino acids. J gave up 3 bases and V 4 bases, and 6 bases lay outside the gene matches. The CDR3 spells CASSTSGGDYNEQFF. The DNA for the CDR3 is TGCGCCAGCAGCACTAGCGGAGGGGACTACAATGAGCAGTTCTTC.

This sequence joins TRBV5-4 and TRBJ2-6, with TRBD2 matching over 7 bases. Germline V lookup: CDR1 SGHNT, CDR2 YYREEE (reference sequence). V was pared by 3 bases and J by 12 bases, with 9 bases of the junction left unmatched. The CDR3 contains 14 residues. The DNA for the CDR3 is TGTGCCAGCAGCTCTCGAGGGAGGGCGAGCGTCCTGACTTTC. Protein product: CASSSRGRASVLTF.

CDR3 loop: CASTGGSGTFSYEQYF. Here the CDR3 DNA reads TGCGCCAGCACCGGGGGATCGGGCACTTTCTCCTACGAGCAGTACTTC. This chain links TRBV5-1 with TRBJ2-7; D possibly corresponds to TRBD2 (6 bases). Germline V lookup: CDR1 SGHRS, CDR2 YFSETQ. The CDR3 is 16 residues long. Trimming removed 6 bases from V and 0 bases from J, with 19 bases in between. The variable domain in full, with the rest retrieved from reference TRBV5-1 and TRBJ2-7, is KAGVTQTPRYLIKTRGQQVTLSCSPISGHRSVSWYQQTPGQGLQFLFEYFSETQRNKGNFPGRFSGRQFSNSRSEMNVSTLELGDSALYLCASTGGSGTFSYEQYFGPGTRLTVT.

The chain employs TRBV5-4 and TRBJ2-7; 7 bases match TRBD2. The CDR3 is 13 amino acids. Germline assignment: CDR1 SGHNT and CDR2 YYREEE (reference sequence). Trimming removed 5 bases from V and 4 bases from J; junction bases left unmatched: 6. In DNA, the CDR3 is TGTGCCAGCAGAACGAGCGGGACTTACGAGCAGTACTTC. Encoded protein: CASRTSGTYEQYF.

This chain joins TRBV7-6 and TRBJ2-7, with 7 nucleotides matching TRBD2. Germline CDR1 reads SGHVS; CDR2 reads FNYEAQ. Trimming removed 1 base from V and 6 bases from J; junction bases left unmatched: 9. This CDR3 has 15 amino acids. CDR3 region: CASSLEAGVVGEQYF. Here the CDR3 DNA reads TGTGCCAGCAGCTTAGAGGCGGGAGTGGTTGGCGAGCAGTACTTC.

This clone appeared a few times. This chain links TRBV5-4 with TRBJ1-2, with 9 bases that match TRBD1. CDR3 size: 15 residues. V trimming: 3 bases; J trimming: 3 bases; junction bases outside the gene matches: 6. Germline-derived CDR1 and CDR2 are SGHNT and YYREEE (reference sequence). The CDR3 DNA follows: TGTGCCAGCAGCTGGCCGGGACAGGGCGACTATGGCTACACCTTC. Translated, it gives CASSWPGQGDYGYTF.

The rearrangement links TRBV10-1 to TRBJ2-5, with a weak D call TRBD1 (6 bases). Germline CDR1 WNHNN, CDR2 SYGVQD (reference sequence). Trimming shortened V by 6 bases and J by 5 bases, and 16 bases separated the two germline ends. The CDR3 has 14 residues. The CDR3 DNA reads as TGCGCCAGCAGCTTCTCAGGAGGACAGGAGACCCAGTACTTC. Protein product: CASSFSGGQETQYF.

This clone has just one count. V and J are TRBV7-2 and TRBJ2-2; 10 bases align to TRBD1. This CDR3 spans 16 amino acids. Germline V gives CDR1 SGHTA, CDR2 FQGNSA. The junction had 2 bases not matched to a gene; V was cut back by 3 bases and J by 1 base. CDR3 nucleotide sequence: TGTGCCAGCAGCTTGACAGGGGGCTTGAACACCGGGGAGCTGTTTTTT. The encoded protein is CASSLTGGLNTGELFF.

The genes are TRBV5-1 and TRBJ2-7; 9 nucleotides agree with TRBD2. The V gene's germline CDR1 is SGHRS and CDR2 YFSETQ. This CDR3 region has 15 residues. The V gene end was trimmed by 2 bases and the J gene end by 2 bases; junction bases not matched to a gene: 5. In DNA form, the CDR3 reads TGCGCCAGCAGCTTCGAGACTAGCGGAACCTACGAGCAGTACTTC. It translates to CASSFETSGTYEQYF.

The chain combines TRBV7-6 with TRBJ1-4; tentative D call: TRBD1 (5 bases). Germline loops: CDR1 SGHVS, CDR2 FNYEAQ. Trimming removed 0 bases at V and 5 bases at J, with 10 bases between. The CDR3 has 15 amino acids. In DNA form, the CDR3 reads TGTGCCAGCAGCTTAGCTACCCCAGGGAATGAAAAACTGTTTTTT. Its translation is CASSLATPGNEKLFF.

The chain links TRBV7-8 to TRBJ2-7; 8 bases are shared with TRBD1. V lost 5 bases to trimming and J lost 2 bases; unmatched junction nucleotides: 2. CDR1 is SGHVS and CDR2 is FQNEAQ in the germline V gene. The CDR3 totals 13 residues. Here the CDR3 reads CASSKGQAYEQYF. CDR3 bases: TGTGCCAGCAGCAAGGGACAGGCCTACGAGCAGTACTTC.

The chain couples TRBV6-2 or TRBV6-3 to TRBJ2-7; 10 bases line up with TRBD2. Trimming took 3 bases from V and 2 from J; bases not matched to a gene: 7. CDR3 length: 16 residues. CDR1 is MNHEY and CDR2 is SVGEGT in the germline V gene. The DNA of the CDR3 is TGTGCCAGCAGTTATCTAGCGGGAGCTGGGGCCTACGAGCAGTACTTC. Protein sequence: CASSYLAGAGAYEQYF.

The V gene is TRBV7-2, the J gene TRBJ1-6; D is perhaps TRBD1 (6 bases). Germline CDR1 is SGHTA and CDR2 is FQGNSA. Trimming pared 1 base from V and 10 bases from J, leaving 14 bases between. CDR3 length: 15 residues. The CDR3 sequence is CASSLGTGIESPLHF. CDR3 coding DNA: TGTGCCAGCAGCTTAGGAACAGGGATTGAATCACCCCTCCACTTT.

The J gene is TRBJ2-3, the V gene TRBV19, with 12 bases identical to TRBD2. The CDR3 covers 16 residues. The V segment lost 4 bases and the J segment 2 bases; nucleotides outside the gene matches: 4. Germline V gene data show CDR1 as LNHDA and CDR2 as SQIVND (reference sequence). The CDR3 nucleotides read TGTGCCAGTAGTACCGGACTAGCGGGAACCACAGATACGCAGTATTTT. Translation: CASSTGLAGTTDTQYF.

This clone was picked up one time. The rearrangement joins TRBV10-1 to TRBJ2-3, with 8 bases fitting TRBD2. With 0 bases clipped from V and 0 bases from J, the junction kept 5 bases outside the gene matches. The CDR3 consists of 17 residues. Germline-derived CDR1 and CDR2 are WNHNN and SYGVQD (reference sequence). CDR3 DNA sequence: TGCGCCAGCAGTGAGTCTACTAGCGGAAAGAGCACAGATACGCAGTATTTT. It translates to CASSESTSGKSTDTQYF.

The CDR3 reads CAWSASPTANEKLFF. DNA for the CDR3: TGTGCCTGGAGTGCCTCACCGACAGCTAATGAAAAACTGTTTTTT. The rearrangement links TRBV30 to TRBJ1-4; TRBD1 is a possible D gene (5 bases). Trimming left V 1 base short and J 3 bases short, with 12 bases between. Germline V lookup: CDR1 GTSNPN, CDR2 SVGIG (reference sequence). The CDR3 is 15 residues long.

Points on this clone: This specimen includes other DNA sequences encoding the same CDR3. The chain recombines TRBV3-1 (or the pseudogene TRBV3-2) with TRBJ2-7; 7 bases match TRBD1. The CDR3 loop spans 14 amino acids. In germline, CDR1 is LGHDT, CDR2 YNNKEL (reference sequence). Trimming took 1 base from V and 2 from J; bases not matched to a gene: 2. DNA for the CDR3: TGTGCCAGCAGCCAAGCCGGGACAGCCTACGAGCAGTACTTC. Residues: CASSQAGTAYEQYF.

This chain connects TRBV29-1 to TRBJ2-2; TRBD1 is a possible D gene (5 bases). Germline assignment: CDR1 SQVTM and CDR2 ANQGSEA. The length of the CDR3 is 13 residues. Trimming removed 4 bases from V and 5 bases from J, with 11 bases in between. The CDR3 here is CSVGQGQTGELFF. The CDR3 nucleotides read TGCAGCGTTGGTCAGGGTCAAACCGGGGAGCTGTTTTTT.

The chain links TRBV9 to TRBJ2-2, with TRBD1 matching 8 bases. J gave up 5 bases and V 1 base, and 13 bases lay outside the gene matches. The CDR3 sequence is 18 residues long. Germline V lookup: CDR1 SGDLS, CDR2 YYNGEE. Written as DNA, the CDR3 is TGTGCCAGCAGCGTATGGGACAGGCTCCCCCTAGTAACCGGGGAGCTGTTTTTT. Translation gives CASSVWDRLPLVTGELFF.

Note on this clone: The junction differs from germline at one of its ends, possibly a read error. The genes are TRBV3-1 (or the pseudogene TRBV3-2) and TRBJ2-3; 9 bases agree with TRBD2. Looked up from germline, CDR1 is LGHDT and CDR2 is YNNKEL (reference sequence). The CDR3 sequence is 17 residues long. The CDR3 loop reads CASSQERAGGPTDTQYF. CDR3 in DNA: TGTGCCAGCAGTCAAGAAAGGGCGGGAGGGCCTACAGATACGCAGTATTTT.

CDR3 in amino acids: CATRDPAGVLTF. The CDR3 region has the DNA TGTGCCACCCGGGACCCCGCGGGAGTCCTGACTTTC. V and J are TRBV24-1 and TRBJ2-6; TRBD2 might be the D (6 bases). The CDR3 is 12 residues long. Deletions cut 9 bases from V and 13 bases from J, with 15 bases between. The V gene's germline CDR1 is KGHDR and CDR2 SFDVKD.

This sequence joins TRBV19 and TRBJ1-1; no clear D. CDR1 and CDR2 from the germline V gene are LNHDA and SQIVND (reference sequence). CDR3 length: 13 residues. The V gene lost 4 bases and the J gene lost 5 bases, with 11 bases spanning the gap. The CDR3 loop is CASSRLTWTEAFF. CDR3 nucleotide sequence: TGTGCCAGTAGTAGGCTTACATGGACTGAAGCTTTCTTT.